Shown below are 29 T cell receptor beta chains from a single sample sequenced in a study of T cells after yellow fever vaccination. TCRdb analysed the 5' RACE reads with MiXCR anew, one entry per CDR3 protein. The sample lists about 510,000 distinct CDR3 sequences; 20% to 25% were seen once. The sequencing here drew on PBMCs, taken 20 to 25 days after the first yellow fever vaccination. The receptors stem from a young man who received the YFV17D yellow fever vaccine.

This chain connects TRBV12-3 or TRBV12-4 to TRBJ2-7; 9 bases line up with TRBD1. With 6 bases clipped from V and 4 bases from J, the junction kept 7 bases outside the gene matches. The length of the CDR3 is 14 residues. CDR3 protein: CASSTGQGGYEQYF. CDR3 bases: TGTGCCAGCAGCACGGGACAGGGAGGGTACGAGCAGTACTTC.

V is TRBV19 and J is TRBJ1-5; possibly TRBD1 for D (5 bases). The CDR3 has 16 residues. V dropped 6 bases and J dropped 0 bases, with 15 bases sitting between them. The germline V gene encodes CDR1 LNHDA and CDR2 SQIVND (reference sequence). CDR3 nucleotide sequence: TGTGCCAGTAGAGGGACTTGGGAAAATAGCAATCAGCCCCAGCATTTT. It codes for CASRGTWENSNQPQHF.

The chain has TRBV14 and TRBJ2-1; D gene uncertain. V gave up 1 base and J gave up 2 bases, with 15 bases separating them. Germline CDR1 reads SGHDN; CDR2 reads FVKESK. The CDR3 contains 17 residues. The chain's CDR3 is CASSQVGLNDPYNEQFF. CDR3 nucleotides: TGTGCCAGCAGCCAAGTCGGGCTAAACGATCCCTACAATGAGCAGTTCTTC.

This clonotype was recorded a few times. The chain uses TRBV4-1 and TRBJ2-5, with 10 bases matching TRBD1. The trim removed 0 bases at V and 4 bases at J, leaving 5 bases unmatched. CDR1 and CDR2 from the germline V gene are MGHRA and YSYEKL. The CDR3 runs 16 residues. The CDR3 loop is CASSQEGTGVRETQYF. The CDR3 DNA is TGCGCCAGCAGCCAAGAAGGGACAGGGGTGCGAGAGACCCAGTACTTC.

This chain links TRBV10-2 with TRBJ2-5; 9 positions match TRBD1. Germline CDR1 and CDR2: WSHSY and SAAADI. V trimming: 7 bases; J trimming: 1 base; junction bases outside the gene matches: 4. The CDR3 consists of 14 residues. The CDR3 here is CASKDRGLQETQYF. The CDR3 nucleotides read TGCGCCAGCAAGGACAGGGGACTCCAAGAGACCCAGTACTTC.

CDR3 sequence (DNA): TGTGCCCGGGGGTGTGATCAGCCCCAGCATTTT. This gives the protein CARGCDQPQHF. This chain uses TRBV11-3 with TRBJ1-5; D might be TRBD1 (5 bases). The CDR3 sequence is 11 residues long. V was clipped by 11 bases and J by 5 bases, with 10 bases between them. Per the germline V gene, CDR1 is SGHNT and CDR2 is YENEEA.

This clonotype appeared a few times. CDR3 sequence: CSVLGERWNTGELFF. The DNA of the CDR3 is TGCAGCGTTCTGGGGGAACGGTGGAACACCGGGGAGCTGTTTTTT. The rearrangement links TRBV29-1 to TRBJ2-2; D might be TRBD1 or TRBD2, each matching 5 bases. Deletions cut 5 bases from V and 1 base from J, with 14 bases between. Per the germline V gene, CDR1 is SQVTM and CDR2 is ANQGSEA. The CDR3 length is 15 residues.

This rearrangement joins TRBV11-1 to TRBJ1-2; 9 positions agree with TRBD1. Looked up from germline, CDR1 is SGHAT and CDR2 is FQDESV (reference sequence). The ends lost 3 bases at V and 4 bases at J; junction bases unmatched: 15. The CDR3 contains 18 residues. In DNA, the CDR3 is TGTGCCAGCAGCTTTCCCTCTACCGGGACAGGGATTTTCTATGGCTACACCTTC. It codes for CASSFPSTGTGIFYGYTF.

This chain connects TRBV20-1 to TRBJ1-2; D gene uncertain. The CDR3 contains 14 residues. Germline V gene data show CDR1 as DFQATT and CDR2 as SNEGSKA (reference sequence). Trimming pared 4 bases from V and 2 bases from J, leaving 14 bases between. This chain's CDR3 is CSATPANINYGYTF. The CDR3, as DNA: TGCAGTGCTACACCCGCGAATATCAACTATGGCTACACCTTC.

The chain joins TRBV18 to TRBJ2-1, with 8 bases that match TRBD2. V lost 0 bases to trimming and J lost 8 bases; unmatched junction nucleotides: 12. The CDR3 totals 17 residues. CDR1 and CDR2 (germline): KGHSH, LQKENI. For the CDR3, the DNA is TGTGCCAGCTCACCACCGGGCGGGGGGCGAAGGGGCGATGAGCAGTTCTTC. Amino acids: CASSPPGGGRRGDEQFF. The full variable domain, with the rest looked up from reference TRBV18 and TRBJ2-1, is NAGVMQNPRHLVRRRGQEARLRCSPMKGHSHVYWYRQLPEEGLKFMVYLQKENIIDESGMPKERFSAEFPKEGPSILRIQQVVRGDSAAYFCASSPPGGGRRGDEQFFGPGTRLTVL.

CDR3 bases: TGTGCCAGCAGCATGGGGTCAGAGAGGGACACTGAAGCTTTCTTT. Translated: CASSMGSERDTEAFF. The chain recombines TRBV3-1 with TRBJ1-1; D call uncertain. The germline V and J ends were trimmed by 5 bases and 3 bases, with 16 bases remaining between them. CDR1 is LGHDT and CDR2 is YNNKEL in the germline V gene (reference sequence). This CDR3 is 15 amino acids long.

This clonotype appeared a few times. This chain uses TRBV15 with TRBJ1-5; D is unresolved. The CDR3 has 13 amino acids. Germline V CDR1 and CDR2: LNHNV, YYDKDF (reference sequence). V was pared by 0 bases and J by 5 bases, with 5 bases between. CDR3 loop: CATSRDPDQPQHF. Here the CDR3 DNA reads TGTGCCACCAGCAGAGATCCGGATCAGCCCCAGCATTTT.

The chain recombines TRBV7-2 with TRBJ2-7; 8 bases align to TRBD2. The CDR3 has 18 amino acids. Trimming removed 0 bases from V and 4 bases from J; junction bases left unmatched: 14. In germline, CDR1 is SGHTA, CDR2 FQGNSA. The CDR3 is CASSLALALGGEGYEQYF. As DNA, the CDR3 is TGTGCCAGCAGCTTAGCCCTGGCCCTCGGGGGGGAAGGATACGAGCAGTACTTC.

This clonotype has just a few counts. The chain has TRBV5-1 and TRBJ1-2; 7 nucleotides line up with TRBD1. The CDR3 is 14 amino acids. V was clipped by 4 bases and J by 4 bases; unmatched bases: 7. CDR1 is SGHRS, CDR2 YFSETQ, per germline. CDR3 in DNA: TGCGCCAGCAGCGGCCCTGGGACAGCCTATGGCTACACCTTC. Translated: CASSGPGTAYGYTF. The full variable domain, rest sourced from reference TRBV5-1 and TRBJ1-2, is KAGVTQTPRYLIKTRGQQVTLSCSPISGHRSVSWYQQTPGQGLQFLFEYFSETQRNKGNFPGRFSGRQFSNSRSEMNVSTLELGDSALYLCASSGPGTAYGYTFGSGTRLTVV.

This clonotype came up a few times. The genes are TRBV28 and TRBJ2-3; the match to TRBD2 covers 8 bases. Germline V gene sequence: CDR1 MDHEN, CDR2 SYDVKM. Trimming took 3 bases from V and 0 from J; bases not matched to a gene: 11. CDR3 size: 18 residues. CDR3 residues: CASSFPPAGASSTDTQYF. CDR3 sequence (DNA): TGTGCCAGCAGTTTTCCCCCAGCGGGGGCCTCTAGCACAGATACGCAGTATTTT.

The chain carries TRBV18 and TRBJ2-2; D not certain. The V end lost 2 bases, the J end lost 7 bases, and 8 bases lay between the germline ends. Germline CDR1 is KGHSH and CDR2 is LQKENI. The CDR3 length is 13 residues. The CDR3 loop is CASSPGTGGELFF. DNA of the CDR3: TGTGCCAGCTCACCAGGAACCGGCGGGGAGCTGTTTTTT.

The J gene is TRBJ2-6, the V gene TRBV20-1, with TRBD1 matching 8 bases. CDR1 and CDR2 from the germline V gene are DFQATT and SNEGSKA (reference sequence). V was pared by 5 bases and J by 2 bases, with 2 bases of the junction left unmatched. This CDR3 region has 14 residues. CDR3: CSARTGTGANVLTF. The CDR3, as DNA: TGCAGTGCTCGGACAGGGACTGGGGCCAACGTCCTGACTTTC.

V usage is TRBV19 and J usage is TRBJ2-2; D is possibly TRBD2 (5 bases). The CDR3 runs to 13 residues. Germline CDR1 is LNHDA and CDR2 is SQIVND (reference sequence). Trimming removed 10 bases at V and 6 bases at J, with 15 bases between. The CDR3 is CATGGGGAGELFF. The CDR3 region has the DNA TGTGCCACCGGCGGCGGAGGCGCCGGGGAGCTGTTTTTT.

This chain connects TRBV20-1 to TRBJ2-1; D gene ambiguous. V lost 4 bases to trimming and J lost 2 bases, with 12 bases between them. The CDR3 is made up of 14 amino acids. CDR1 is DFQATT and CDR2 is SNEGSKA in the germline V gene (reference sequence). This CDR3 is CSATLGGPYNEQFF. DNA of the CDR3: TGCAGTGCTACCCTTGGTGGGCCCTACAATGAGCAGTTCTTC.

This clonotype was seen only a few times. This rearrangement joins TRBV5-1 to TRBJ1-1; D might be TRBD1 (6 bases). The germline V and J ends were trimmed by 5 bases and 3 bases, with 17 bases remaining between them. Germline loops: CDR1 SGHRS, CDR2 YFSETQ. The CDR3 consists of 15 residues. Here the CDR3 DNA reads TGCGCCAGCAGACTATCCAGGGGCCTTGACACTGAAGCTTTCTTT. As protein: CASRLSRGLDTEAFF.

The table lists this clonotype with many counts. The rearrangement links TRBV28 to TRBJ1-1; tentatively, D is TRBD1 (6 bases). CDR1 and CDR2 from the germline V gene are MDHEN and SYDVKM. Trimming removed 3 bases from V and 7 bases from J, with 9 bases in between. This CDR3 is built from 12 residues. CDR3 region: CASSFSRGEAFF. As DNA, the CDR3 is TGTGCCAGCAGTTTCTCCAGGGGTGAAGCTTTCTTT.

The chain recombines TRBV5-6 with TRBJ2-1, with D possibly being TRBD2 (6 bases). Looked up from germline, CDR1 is SGHDT and CDR2 is YYEEEE. V was pared by 6 bases and J by 5 bases, with 15 bases between. The CDR3 runs to 14 residues. The CDR3 region is CASTFGGPHNEQFF. The CDR3, as DNA: TGTGCCAGCACTTTCGGGGGACCCCACAATGAGCAGTTCTTC. Looking up the rest from reference TRBV5-6 and TRBJ2-1 gives the full variable domain: DAGVTQSPTHLIKTRGQQVTLRCSPKSGHDTVSWYQQALGQGPQFIFQYYEEEERQRGNFPDRFSGHQFPNYSSELNVNALLLGDSALYLCASTFGGPHNEQFFGPGTRLTVL.

This clonotype was observed a few times. The chain combines TRBV5-4 with TRBJ2-3; no clear D. The CDR3 spans 14 residues. V was cut by 4 bases and J by 6 bases, with 15 bases left in between. CDR1 is SGHNT, CDR2 YYREEE, per germline (reference sequence). CDR3 DNA: TGTGCCAGCAGCCAGCCCTTAGCCCAGGATACGCAGTATTTT. Protein: CASSQPLAQDTQYF.

This sequence joins TRBV6-2 or TRBV6-3 and TRBJ1-6, with 8 bases fitting TRBD1. V lost 2 bases and J lost 10; bases outside the gene matches: 13. Germline V CDR1 and CDR2: MNHEY, SVGEGT. The CDR3 has 17 amino acids. The CDR3 sequence: CASSYLPRTGRGSPLHF. CDR3 sequence (DNA): TGTGCCAGCAGTTACCTGCCCCGGACAGGGAGGGGGTCACCCCTCCACTTT.

This clonotype came up a few times. V gene TRBV23-1 combines with J gene TRBJ2-7; a possible D gene is TRBD2 (5 bases). TRBV23-1 is given ORF status, its function remaining uncertain. The V and J ends lost 4 bases and 1 base respectively, with 20 bases between them. The CDR3 runs 17 residues. The DNA of the CDR3 is TGCGCCAGCAGTCCAGAGGGCCCAGGCCTAAGGTCCTACGAGCAGTACGTC. As protein: CASSPEGPGLRSYEQYV.

The chain has TRBV7-2 and TRBJ1-2; unclear D gene. The CDR3 extends over 13 amino acids. Looked up from germline, CDR1 is SGHTA and CDR2 is FQGNSA. The V and J ends lost 6 bases and 1 base respectively, with 9 bases between them. CDR3 region: CASRRILNYGYTF. In nucleotides, the CDR3 is TGTGCCAGCAGACGGATTCTTAACTATGGCTACACCTTC.

This clonotype was counted a few times. The chain recombines TRBV20-1 with TRBJ2-1; the match to TRBD2 covers 9 bases. The CDR3 length is 15 residues. The J segment lost 0 bases and the V segment lost 4 bases, leaving 4 bases of the junction unmatched. The germline gives CDR1 DFQATT, CDR2 SNEGSKA (reference sequence). The CDR3 reads CSATSGTGSYNEQFF. CDR3 sequence (DNA): TGCAGTGCTACTAGCGGGACCGGCTCCTACAATGAGCAGTTCTTC.

The V and J genes are TRBV25-1 and TRBJ1-5, with TRBD1 identical over 8 bases. Germline V gives CDR1 MGHDK, CDR2 SYGVNS. The V gene end was trimmed by 4 bases and the J gene end by 5 bases; junction bases not matched to a gene: 4. This CDR3 is built from 14 residues. The CDR3 region is CASSGDRGYQPQHF. As DNA, the CDR3 is TGTGCCAGCAGTGGCGACAGGGGCTATCAGCCCCAGCATTTT.

This clonotype was seen more than once but under ten times. The gene calls are TRBV5-1 and TRBJ1-1; unclear D gene. The V end was cut by 0 bases, the J end by 1 base, with 10 bases between. Germline loops: CDR1 SGHRS, CDR2 YFSETQ. The CDR3 is 15 residues long. The CDR3 here is CASSLVGLGNTEAFF. In DNA form, the CDR3 reads TGCGCCAGCAGCTTGGTTGGATTGGGGAACACTGAAGCTTTCTTT.